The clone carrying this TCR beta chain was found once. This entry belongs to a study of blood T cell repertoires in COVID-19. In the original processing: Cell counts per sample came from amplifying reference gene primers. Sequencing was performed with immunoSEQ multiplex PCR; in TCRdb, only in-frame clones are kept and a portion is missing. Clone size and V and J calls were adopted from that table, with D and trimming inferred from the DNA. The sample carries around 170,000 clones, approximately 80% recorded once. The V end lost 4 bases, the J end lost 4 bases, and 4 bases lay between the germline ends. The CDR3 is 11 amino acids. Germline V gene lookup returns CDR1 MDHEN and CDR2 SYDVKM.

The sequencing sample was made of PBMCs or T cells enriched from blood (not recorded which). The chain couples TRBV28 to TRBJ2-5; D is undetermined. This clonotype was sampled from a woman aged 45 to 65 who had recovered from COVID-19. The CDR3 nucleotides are TGTGCCAGCAGTTCTAGAGAGACCCAGTACTTC. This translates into CASSSRETQYF.